Below are 12 T cell receptor beta chains sequenced from a single sample in a study of blood T cell repertoires in COVID-19. The method was immunoSEQ multiplex PCR; TCRdb's version includes in-frame clones alone and lacks a portion of them. Of about 180,000 clones in the sample, around 86% were seen once. The specimen sequenced was peripheral blood. These receptors were collected from a woman aged 25 to 39 with active or convalescent COVID-19.

The rearrangement links TRBV7-9 to TRBJ2-3; 8 positions agree with TRBD1. This CDR3 contains 15 residues. With 4 bases clipped from V and 3 bases from J, the junction kept 6 bases outside the gene matches. The germline gives CDR1 SEHNR, CDR2 FQNEAQ (reference sequence). In DNA form, the CDR3 reads TGTGCCAGCAGCTCCGACAGGGGCGGGACAGATACGCAGTATTTT. Translated, it gives CASSSDRGGTDTQYF.

The J gene is TRBJ2-2, the V gene TRBV19; 10 bases match TRBD1. Germline CDR1 is LNHDA and CDR2 is SQIVND (reference sequence). V lost 8 bases to trimming and J lost 2 bases; unmatched junction nucleotides: 11. This CDR3 comprises 17 residues. CDR3 loop: CASSSPGQGINTGELFF. The CDR3 DNA is TGTGCCAGTTCTTCCCCGGGACAGGGGATAAACACCGGGGAGCTGTTTTTT.

This clone turned up a few times. The CDR3: CASSETMTEAFF. The CDR3 region has the DNA TGCGCCAGCAGTGAGACGATGACAGAAGCTTTCTTT. The rearrangement links TRBV10-1 to TRBJ1-1; D is unclear. This CDR3 region has 12 residues. Germline CDR1 WNHNN, CDR2 SYGVQD (reference sequence). V lost 2 bases to trimming and J lost 8 bases, with 9 bases between them.

The CDR3 protein is CASSLRGQYTGELFF. CDR3 in DNA: TGTGCCAGCAGCCTGCGGGGGCAATACACCGGGGAGCTGTTTTTT. This rearrangement joins TRBV3-1 (or the pseudogene TRBV3-2) to TRBJ2-2; the D gene is possibly TRBD2 (7 bases). The CDR3 contains 15 residues. Looked up from germline, CDR1 is LGHDT and CDR2 is YNNKEL (reference sequence). V dropped 4 bases and J dropped 3 bases, with 12 bases sitting between them.

In its sample, this clone was seen many times. The V and J genes are TRBV10-2 and TRBJ2-2; TRBD2 matches at 8 bases. The germline V gene encodes CDR1 WSHSY and CDR2 SAAADI. V was pared by 5 bases and J by 7 bases, with 6 bases of the junction left unmatched. The CDR3 length is 14 residues. The CDR3 coding sequence is TGCGCCAGCAGTTTAGGCGGGAGGATCGGGGAGCTGTTTTTT. It is translated as CASSLGGRIGELFF.

The CDR3: CASSSGHEQYF. CDR3 coding DNA: TGTGCCAGCAGTTCTGGCCACGAGCAGTACTTC. V gene TRBV27 combines with J gene TRBJ2-7; D gene ambiguous. The CDR3 has 11 residues. Per germline, CDR1 MNHEY and CDR2 SMNVEV (reference sequence). The V and J ends lost 4 bases and 5 bases respectively, with 6 bases between them.

CDR3 nucleotide sequence: TGTGCCAGTAGTCCAGGACAGGCTGAAAAACTGTTTTTT. Protein sequence: CASSPGQAEKLFF. V usage is TRBV19 and J usage is TRBJ1-4; TRBD1 aligns across 7 bases. V trimming: 5 bases; J trimming: 7 bases; junction bases outside the gene matches: 4. Germline V lookup: CDR1 LNHDA, CDR2 SQIVND (reference sequence). The CDR3 sequence is 13 residues long.

The CDR3, as DNA: TGTGCCAGCAGTGGGGAGACAGGGAAGAGTGGAAACACCATATATTTT. Its translation is CASSGETGKSGNTIYF. This rearrangement joins TRBV6-1 to TRBJ1-3, with 7 bases matching TRBD1. With 4 bases clipped from V and 3 bases from J, the junction kept 9 bases outside the gene matches. CDR1 MNHNS and CDR2 SASEGT come from the germline V gene. The CDR3 extends over 16 amino acids.

This clone was detected only once. The chain employs TRBV5-1 and TRBJ1-6; 7 bases line up with TRBD1. The CDR3 is made up of 14 amino acids. The ends lost 6 bases at V and 7 bases at J; junction bases unmatched: 7. Germline V gives CDR1 SGHRS, CDR2 YFSETQ. In DNA form, the CDR3 reads TGCGCCAGCACGACGACAGGGTACAATTCACCCCTCCACTTT. Its translation: CASTTTGYNSPLHF. The full variable domain, in which reference TRBV5-1 and TRBJ1-6 provide the parts outside the CDR3, is KAGVTQTPRYLIKTRGQQVTLSCSPISGHRSVSWYQQTPGQGLQFLFEYFSETQRNKGNFPGRFSGRQFSNSRSEMNVSTLELGDSALYLCASTTTGYNSPLHFGNGTRLTVT.

V and J are TRBV7-8 and TRBJ2-5; 11 bases agree with TRBD1. Germline CDR1 and CDR2: SGHVS and FQNEAQ. V lost 5 bases and J lost 3; bases outside the gene matches: 5. The length of the CDR3 is 15 residues. The CDR3 sequence: CASSLRDRGKETQYF. As DNA, the CDR3 is TGTGCCAGCAGCCTCCGGGACAGGGGGAAAGAGACCCAGTACTTC.

The chain recombines TRBV6-4 with TRBJ2-3; 11 nucleotides align to TRBD2. The CDR3 totals 14 residues. Trimming at V came to 5 bases and at J to 6 bases, leaving 4 bases not matched to a gene. CDR1 is MRHNA, CDR2 SNTAGT, per germline. CDR3 in DNA: TGTGCCAGCAGTTCCCTAGCGGGGGGTGATACGCAGTATTTT. Translated: CASSSLAGGDTQYF.

The chain combines TRBV14 with TRBJ2-5; perhaps TRBD2 as D (6 bases). Deletions cut 0 bases from V and 7 bases from J, with 9 bases between. This CDR3 is built from 13 residues. Germline CDR1 SGHDN, CDR2 FVKESK. CDR3 region: CASSQDAGGTQYF. The CDR3 nucleotides are TGTGCCAGCAGCCAAGATGCCGGGGGGACCCAGTACTTC.